These 16 T cell receptor beta chains were sequenced from one sample in a study of identical twins (dated by TCRdb to 2015 to 2016). Libraries were prepared through 5' RACE. The run used an Illumina HiSeq 2000. The public reads were quality trimmed at Q25 with fastp and then assembled into clones with MiXCR by TCRdb, keeping productive beta chains. Under each unique CDR3 protein, matching rows form one entry showing the most common genes and DNA. The sample data list about 520,000 distinct CDR3 sequences, and about 20% of these were observed just once. The top ten clonotypes cover around 1% of the sample. This sample was also put to use in a study of T cells expressing NK-cell markers.

Sequences were obtained from CD4+ T cells sorted from blood. These receptors were collected from a woman under 30 in good health.

The chain couples TRBV20-1 to TRBJ2-1, with 9 nucleotides matching TRBD2. CDR1 and CDR2 from the germline V gene are DFQATT and SNEGSKA (reference sequence). J gave up 6 bases and V 1 base, and 10 bases lay outside the gene matches. CDR3 length: 16 residues. CDR3 protein: CSARGRWAGGPNEQFF. As DNA, the CDR3 is TGCAGTGCTAGAGGGCGCTGGGCGGGAGGGCCCAATGAGCAGTTCTTC.

V gene TRBV3-1 combines with J gene TRBJ2-3, with 13 bases fitting TRBD2. The germline CDR1 and CDR2 sequences are LGHDT and YNNKEL (reference sequence). J lost 2 bases, V lost 4 bases, and 3 bases had no gene match. The CDR3 is 16 amino acids. As DNA, the CDR3 is TGTGCCAGCAGCCCGGGACTAGCGGGACTCACAGATACGCAGTATTTT. Translation: CASSPGLAGLTDTQYF.

This clonotype was seen only a few times. The V gene is TRBV6-2 or TRBV6-3, the J gene TRBJ2-5; the D gene is possibly TRBD1 (5 bases). Trimming took 7 bases from V and 4 from J, leaving 16 bases between them. The V gene's germline CDR1 is MNHEY and CDR2 SVGEGT. The CDR3 is 14 amino acids. The CDR3 here is CASKSRVEGETQYF. The CDR3, as DNA: TGTGCCAGCAAGAGCAGGGTTGAAGGAGAGACCCAGTACTTC.

The V and J genes are TRBV29-1 and TRBJ1-5; 9 bases align to TRBD1. This CDR3 comprises 14 residues. V shed 4 bases, J shed 6 bases, and the junction held 7 bases outside the gene matches. Germline loops: CDR1 SQVTM, CDR2 ANQGSEA. The CDR3 coding sequence is TGCAGCGTTGGGGGACAGGGAGTTGGTCAGCCCCAGCATTTT. Protein product: CSVGGQGVGQPQHF.

The J gene is TRBJ1-1, the V gene TRBV6-1; no definite D call. The germline V gene has CDR1 MNHNS and CDR2 SASEGT. The CDR3 totals 14 residues. Trimming left V 10 bases short and J 5 bases short, with 20 bases between. The DNA for the CDR3 is TGTGCCACCGACTTCGTACGGGCCCTAACTGAAGCTTTCTTT. It is translated as CATDFVRALTEAFF.

This clonotype came up a few times. The chain combines TRBV5-1 with TRBJ2-5, with TRBD1 matching 7 bases. CDR3 size: 15 residues. CDR1 SGHRS and CDR2 YFSETQ come from the germline V gene. V was pared by 4 bases and J by 4 bases, with 10 bases of the junction left unmatched. The CDR3 region is CASSARQGLGETQYF. The CDR3 nucleotides read TGCGCCAGCAGCGCAAGACAGGGTCTAGGAGAGACCCAGTACTTC.

The V call is TRBV5-1, the J call TRBJ2-2, with 9 positions matching TRBD1. Per germline, CDR1 SGHRS and CDR2 YFSETQ. CDR3 length equals 15 residues. V trimming: 5 bases; J trimming: 0 bases; junction bases outside the gene matches: 2. Written as DNA, the CDR3 is TGCGCCAGCAGTTGGACAGGGGCGAACACCGGGGAGCTGTTTTTT. It is translated as CASSWTGANTGELFF.

Only a few counts were recorded for this clonotype. The rearrangement uses TRBV5-4 and TRBJ1-2; 8 nucleotides agree with TRBD1. The CDR3 runs 14 residues. With V trimmed by 2 bases and J by 8 bases, 8 bases remained unmatched. Germline V lookup: CDR1 SGHNT, CDR2 YYREEE (reference sequence). The CDR3 DNA sequence: TGTGCCAGCAGCTTATTGACAGGGGAAGAAGGCTACACCTTC. This translates into CASSLLTGEEGYTF.

There are many counts of this clonotype. This chain joins TRBV12-3 or TRBV12-4 and TRBJ1-5; D unclear. The length of the CDR3 is 12 residues. V was trimmed by 4 bases and J by 11 bases, leaving 12 bases between them. For the CDR3, the DNA is TGTGCCAGCAGTTGGGAACAGTCGGCCCAGCATTTT. Its protein is CASSWEQSAQHF.

The chain joins TRBV19 to TRBJ2-3, with D perhaps TRBD2 (5 bases). This CDR3 is built from 15 residues. CDR1 LNHDA and CDR2 SQIVND come from the germline V gene (reference sequence). Trimming took 3 bases from V and 2 from J, leaving 12 bases between them. CDR3 coding DNA: TGTGCCAGTAGTATTTATTTCGGGGACACAGATACGCAGTATTTT. This encodes CASSIYFGDTDTQYF.

The V and J genes are TRBV20-1 and TRBJ2-7, with no clear D. Per the germline V gene, CDR1 is DFQATT and CDR2 is SNEGSKA (reference sequence). V was cut by 1 base and J by 0 bases, with 7 bases left in between. The CDR3 runs to 13 residues. In DNA form, the CDR3 reads TGCAGTGCTAGAGGGATTTCCTCCTACGAGCAGTACTTC. It yields the protein CSARGISSYEQYF.

The genes are TRBV9 and TRBJ1-6; D not resolved. The CDR3 is 15 amino acids. Germline values: CDR1 SGDLS, CDR2 YYNGEE. Trimming stripped 1 base from V and 8 bases from J, with 13 bases between. The CDR3 loop reads CASSVSGQWDSPLHF. CDR3 bases: TGTGCCAGCAGCGTAAGCGGTCAATGGGATTCACCCCTCCACTTT.

This clonotype was observed a few times. The rearrangement joins TRBV5-1 to TRBJ2-1; possible D gene TRBD2, 5 bases. The CDR3 is made up of 14 amino acids. V was trimmed by 1 base and J by 8 bases, leaving 13 bases between them. In germline, CDR1 is SGHRS, CDR2 YFSETQ. As DNA, the CDR3 is TGCGCCAGCAGCTTGAAAACTGAGGGTCATGAGCAGTTCTTC. It codes for CASSLKTEGHEQFF.

The chain's CDR3 is CASSLIGEPYEQYF. CDR3 nucleotide sequence: TGTGCCAGCAGCTTAATAGGGGAACCCTACGAGCAGTACTTC. The V call is TRBV7-2, the J call TRBJ2-7, with D possibly matching TRBD1 (5 bases). The CDR3 is 14 residues long. Trimming left V 2 bases short and J 2 bases short, with 10 bases between. Germline V gives CDR1 SGHTA, CDR2 FQGNSA.

J is TRBJ2-7 and V is TRBV4-3, with TRBD2 matching 9 bases. CDR3 size: 16 residues. Germline loops: CDR1 LGHNA, CDR2 YSLEER. The trim removed 0 bases at V and 5 bases at J, leaving 8 bases unmatched. The chain's CDR3 is CASSQDQGSGRNEQYF. The CDR3 DNA reads as TGCGCCAGCAGCCAAGATCAGGGTAGCGGGAGAAACGAGCAGTACTTC.

The chain couples TRBV5-8 to TRBJ1-1; D is uncertain. Per the germline V gene, CDR1 is SGHTS and CDR2 is YDEGEE. V lost 5 bases, J lost 3 bases, and 11 bases lay in between. This CDR3 contains 13 residues. The CDR3 loop reads CASSPPGYTEAFF. CDR3 nucleotides: TGTGCCAGCAGTCCCCCCGGGTACACTGAAGCTTTCTTT.